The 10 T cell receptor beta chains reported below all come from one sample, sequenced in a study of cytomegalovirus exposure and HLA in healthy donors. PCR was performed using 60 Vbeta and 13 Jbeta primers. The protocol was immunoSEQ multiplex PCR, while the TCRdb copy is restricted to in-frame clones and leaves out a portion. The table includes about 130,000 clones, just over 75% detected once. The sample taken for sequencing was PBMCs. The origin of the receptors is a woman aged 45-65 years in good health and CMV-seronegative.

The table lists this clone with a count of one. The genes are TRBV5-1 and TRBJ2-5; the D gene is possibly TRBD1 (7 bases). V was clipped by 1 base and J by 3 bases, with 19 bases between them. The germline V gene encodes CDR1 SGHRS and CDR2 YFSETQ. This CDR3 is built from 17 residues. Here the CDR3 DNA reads TGCGCCAGCAGCTTGACAACCCGGCGGGACAGAGAAGAGACCCAGTACTTC. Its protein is CASSLTTRRDREETQYF.

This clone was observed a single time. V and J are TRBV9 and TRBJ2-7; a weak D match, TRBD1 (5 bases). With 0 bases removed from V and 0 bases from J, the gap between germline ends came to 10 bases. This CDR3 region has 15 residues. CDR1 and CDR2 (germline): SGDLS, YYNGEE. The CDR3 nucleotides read TGTGCCAGCAGCGTAGGGGGCAGCCCCTCCTACGAGCAGTACTTC. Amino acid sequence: CASSVGGSPSYEQYF. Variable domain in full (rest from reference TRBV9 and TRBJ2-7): DSGVTQTPKHLITATGQRVTLRCSPRSGDLSVYWYQQSLDQGLQFLIQYYNGEERAKGNILERFSAQQFPDLHSELNLSSLELGDSALYFCASSVGGSPSYEQYFGPGTRLTVT.

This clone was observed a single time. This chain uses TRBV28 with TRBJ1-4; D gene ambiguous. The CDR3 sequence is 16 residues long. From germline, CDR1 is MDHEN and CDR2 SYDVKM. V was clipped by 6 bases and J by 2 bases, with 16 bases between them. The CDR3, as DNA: TGTGCCAGCAGCCCCTTCCGGGGAAGTACTAATGAAAAACTGTTTTTT. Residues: CASSPFRGSTNEKLFF.

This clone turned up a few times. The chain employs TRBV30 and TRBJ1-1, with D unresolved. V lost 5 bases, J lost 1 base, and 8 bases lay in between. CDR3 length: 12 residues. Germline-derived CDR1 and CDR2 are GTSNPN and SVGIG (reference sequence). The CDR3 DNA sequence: TGTGCCTGGGGAGGAGGGAACACTGAAGCTTTCTTT. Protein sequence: CAWGGGNTEAFF.

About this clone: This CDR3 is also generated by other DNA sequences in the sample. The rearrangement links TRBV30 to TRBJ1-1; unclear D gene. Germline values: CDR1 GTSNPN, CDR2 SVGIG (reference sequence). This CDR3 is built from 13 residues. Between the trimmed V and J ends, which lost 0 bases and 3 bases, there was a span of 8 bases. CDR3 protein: CAWSVRVDTEAFF. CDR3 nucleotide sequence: TGTGCCTGGAGTGTCCGGGTGGACACTGAAGCTTTCTTT.

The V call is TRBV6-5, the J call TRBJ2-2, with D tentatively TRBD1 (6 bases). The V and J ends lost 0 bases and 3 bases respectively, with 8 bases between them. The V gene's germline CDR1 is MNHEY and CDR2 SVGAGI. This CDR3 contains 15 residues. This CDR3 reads CASSYSDSHTGELFF. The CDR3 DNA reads TGTGCCAGCAGTTACTCGGACAGCCACACCGGGGAGCTGTTTTTT.

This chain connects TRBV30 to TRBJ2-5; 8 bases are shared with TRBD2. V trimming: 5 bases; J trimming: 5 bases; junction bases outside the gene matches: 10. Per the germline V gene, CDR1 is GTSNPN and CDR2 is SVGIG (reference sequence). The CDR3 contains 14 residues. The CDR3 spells CAWVGGAGVETQYF. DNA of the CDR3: TGTGCCTGGGTCGGCGGAGCGGGAGTTGAGACCCAGTACTTC.

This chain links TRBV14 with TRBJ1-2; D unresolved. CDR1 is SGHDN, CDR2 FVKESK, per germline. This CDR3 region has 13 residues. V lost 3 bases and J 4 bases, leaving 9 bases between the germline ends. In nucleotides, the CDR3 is TGTGCCAGCAGCCAGACACGGGGCTATGGCTACACCTTC. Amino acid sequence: CASSQTRGYGYTF.

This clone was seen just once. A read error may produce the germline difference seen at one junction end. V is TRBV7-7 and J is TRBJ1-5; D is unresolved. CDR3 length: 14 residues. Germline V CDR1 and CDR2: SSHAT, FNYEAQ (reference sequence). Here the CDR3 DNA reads TGTGCTAGCAGCTTTGGGAGCAACAATCAGCCCCAGCATTTT. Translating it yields CASSFGSNNQPQHF.

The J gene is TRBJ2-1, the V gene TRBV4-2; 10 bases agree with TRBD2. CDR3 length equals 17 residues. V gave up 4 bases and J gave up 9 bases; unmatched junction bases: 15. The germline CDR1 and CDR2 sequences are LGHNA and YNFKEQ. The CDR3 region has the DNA TGTGCCAGCAGCCGACTAACCGGGACTAGCGCGACTGGTGAGCAGTTCTTC. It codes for CASSRLTGTSATGEQFF.